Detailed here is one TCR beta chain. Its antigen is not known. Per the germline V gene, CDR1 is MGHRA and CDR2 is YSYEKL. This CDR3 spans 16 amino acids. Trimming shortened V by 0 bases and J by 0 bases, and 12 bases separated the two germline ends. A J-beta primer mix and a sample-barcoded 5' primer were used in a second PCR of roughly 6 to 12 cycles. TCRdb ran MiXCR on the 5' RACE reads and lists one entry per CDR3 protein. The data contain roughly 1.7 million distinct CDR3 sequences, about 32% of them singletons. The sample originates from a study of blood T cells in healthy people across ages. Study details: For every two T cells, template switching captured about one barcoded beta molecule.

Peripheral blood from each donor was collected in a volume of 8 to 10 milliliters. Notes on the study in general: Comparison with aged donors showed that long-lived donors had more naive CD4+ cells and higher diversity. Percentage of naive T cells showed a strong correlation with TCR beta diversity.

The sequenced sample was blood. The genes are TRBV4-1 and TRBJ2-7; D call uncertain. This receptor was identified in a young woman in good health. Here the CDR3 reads CASSQEKDDLSYEQYF. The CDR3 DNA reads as TGCGCCAGCAGCCAAGAGAAAGATGACCTCTCCTACGAGCAGTACTTC.